This TCR beta chain was recorded in a study of response to subunit inactivated influenza vaccine. This clonotype was counted a few times. Germline assignment: CDR1 LGHNA and CDR2 YNFKEQ. The V segment lost 4 bases and the J segment 0 bases; nucleotides outside the gene matches: 9. This CDR3 spans 17 amino acids. TCRdb reprocessed the RT-PCR reads with MiXCR, giving one entry per CDR3 protein. This sample has approximately 700,000 distinct CDR3 sequences, with roughly 14% found just once. This sample comprised PBMCs from blood, obtained about 13 days after vaccination. The sequence was collected from a man aged 45-65 years who received an inactivated influenza vaccine. V and J are TRBV4-2 and TRBJ2-7; 10 bases agree with TRBD2. CDR3 residues: CASSPTSLAGPSYEQYF. DNA of the CDR3: TGTGCCAGCAGCCCCACATCACTAGCGGGGCCCTCCTACGAGCAGTACTTC.